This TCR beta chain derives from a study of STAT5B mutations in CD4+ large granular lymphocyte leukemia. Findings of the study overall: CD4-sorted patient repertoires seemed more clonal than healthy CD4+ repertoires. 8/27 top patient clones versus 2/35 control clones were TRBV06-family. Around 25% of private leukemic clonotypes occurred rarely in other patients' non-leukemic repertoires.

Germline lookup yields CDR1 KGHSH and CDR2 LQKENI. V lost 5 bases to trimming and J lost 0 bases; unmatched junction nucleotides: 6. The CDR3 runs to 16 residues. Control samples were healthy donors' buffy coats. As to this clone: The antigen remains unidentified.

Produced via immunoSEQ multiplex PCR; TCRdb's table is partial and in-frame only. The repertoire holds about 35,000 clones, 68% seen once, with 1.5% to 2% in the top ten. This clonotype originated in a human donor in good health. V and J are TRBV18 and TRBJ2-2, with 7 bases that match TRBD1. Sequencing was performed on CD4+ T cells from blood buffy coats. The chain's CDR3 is CASSSRTGSNTGELFF. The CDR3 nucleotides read TGTGCCAGCTCATCGAGGACAGGATCGAACACCGGGGAGCTGTTTTTT. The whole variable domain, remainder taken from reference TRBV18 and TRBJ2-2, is NAGVMQNPRHLVRRRGQEARLRCSPMKGHSHVYWYRQLPEEGLKFMVYLQKENIIDESGMPKERFSAEFPKEGPSILRIQQVVRGDSAAYFCASSSRTGSNTGELFFGEGSRLTVL.